Presented here are 30 T cell receptor beta chains from one specimen sequenced in a study of patients and donors after allogeneic stem cell transplantation. TCRdb called the RT-PCR reads again in MiXCR, with one record for every CDR3 protein. The table has tens of thousands of distinct CDR3 sequences, 26% seen once. The sample consisted of blood, either unsorted or a sorted T cell fraction (not recorded which). The receptors stem from a human donor who was either an allogeneic HSCT recipient or a stem cell or donor lymphocyte infusion donor (not recorded which). It is not recorded whose cells these are; they may come from a transplant donor.

The chain couples TRBV11-2 to TRBJ2-2, with 7 bases that match TRBD1. The V and J ends lost 3 bases and 7 bases, in that order; junction bases with no gene match: 8. The CDR3 totals 15 residues. CDR1 SGHAT and CDR2 FQNNGV come from the germline V gene. The CDR3 nucleotides are TGTGCCAGCAGCTTCGATACAGGGGTCGGCGGGGAGCTGTTTTTT. It specifies CASSFDTGVGGELFF. Full variable domain (remainder filled in from reference TRBV11-2 and TRBJ2-2): EAGVAQSPRYKIIEKRQSVAFWCNPISGHATLYWYQQILGQGPKLLIQFQNNGVVDDSQLPKDRFSAERLKGVDSTLKIQPAKLEDSAVYLCASSFDTGVGGELFFGEGSRLTVL.

The chain couples TRBV10-3 to TRBJ2-7, with 10 bases matching TRBD2. V was clipped by 4 bases and J by 3 bases; unmatched bases: 6. This CDR3 spans 15 amino acids. The germline gives CDR1 ENHRY, CDR2 SYGVKD. The CDR3 is CAISVLLAGSYEQYF. Here the CDR3 DNA reads TGTGCCATCAGTGTTTTACTAGCGGGGAGCTACGAGCAGTACTTC.

The J gene is TRBJ1-2, the V gene TRBV12-3 or TRBV12-4; D is possibly TRBD1 (6 bases). This CDR3 region has 14 residues. V was cut by 2 bases and J by 5 bases, with 12 bases left in between. The CDR3 loop is CASSLRVQGYGYTF. The CDR3 DNA sequence: TGTGCCAGCAGTTTAAGGGTCCAGGGGTATGGCTACACCTTC.

This clonotype was seen many times. The V call is TRBV6-5, the J call TRBJ1-2, with D possibly being TRBD1 (6 bases). Germline V lookup: CDR1 MNHEY, CDR2 SVGAGI. This CDR3 is built from 15 residues. The V end lost 0 bases, the J end lost 3 bases, and 11 bases lay between the germline ends. The CDR3 DNA sequence: TGTGCCAGCAGTTACTCGGGGGCCCTTGACTATGGCTACACCTTC. It specifies CASSYSGALDYGYTF.

The chain carries TRBV7-9 and TRBJ2-3; 7 bases are shared with TRBD2. With V trimmed by 2 bases and J by 6 bases, 5 bases remained unmatched. The CDR3 covers 14 residues. The germline gives CDR1 SEHNR, CDR2 FQNEAQ (reference sequence). The CDR3 region has the DNA TGTGCCAGCAGCTTACCCGACGGGGGGGATACGCAGTATTTT. Translation: CASSLPDGGDTQYF.

This clonotype was seen more than once but under ten times. This chain joins TRBV29-1 and TRBJ1-1, with D unclear. This CDR3 contains 14 residues. Trimming cost V 0 bases and J 3 bases, with 11 bases left between them. Germline CDR1 SQVTM, CDR2 ANQGSEA. The CDR3 spells CSVEDIGRYTEAFF. Written as DNA, the CDR3 is TGCAGCGTTGAAGATATAGGACGGTACACTGAAGCTTTCTTT.

This clonotype came up many times. The gene calls are TRBV18 and TRBJ1-1; no definite D call. V was pared by 3 bases and J by 1 base, with 12 bases between. The germline V gene encodes CDR1 KGHSH and CDR2 LQKENI. The CDR3 has 15 amino acids. The CDR3 nucleotides read TGTGCCAGCTCACCGTCCCCAGCTCCGAACACTGAAGCTTTCTTT. Protein sequence: CASSPSPAPNTEAFF.

The chain carries TRBV6-1 and TRBJ1-5; perhaps TRBD1 as D (6 bases). V was pared by 6 bases and J by 5 bases, with 11 bases between. The CDR3 covers 13 residues. The germline gives CDR1 MNHNS, CDR2 SASEGT. The DNA for the CDR3 is TGTGCCAGCAGGGACAGAGATTATCAGCCCCAGCATTTT. Its translation is CASRDRDYQPQHF.

In its sample, this clonotype was seen a few times. The chain joins TRBV30 to TRBJ1-1, with D unresolved. Trimming cost V 5 bases and J 11 bases, with 12 bases left between them. CDR1 GTSNPN and CDR2 SVGIG come from the germline V gene (reference sequence). The CDR3 has 10 residues. The CDR3 spells CAWGRNLAFF. DNA for the CDR3: TGTGCCTGGGGTCGGAACCTGGCTTTCTTT.

The chain employs TRBV10-3 and TRBJ2-6; the match to TRBD1 covers 9 bases. Germline values: CDR1 ENHRY, CDR2 SYGVKD. After removal of 7 bases from V and 4 bases from J, the junction contained 17 bases not matched to a gene. This CDR3 comprises 19 residues. The DNA for the CDR3 is TGTGCCATCAACTCCGTGGGACAGGGAAAAACATCCGGGGCCAACGTCCTGACTTTC. This sequence encodes CAINSVGQGKTSGANVLTF.

The rearrangement joins TRBV5-4 to TRBJ1-2, with a possible D match to TRBD1 (5 bases). The CDR3 consists of 15 residues. Deletions cut 4 bases from V and 7 bases from J, with 20 bases between. Germline values: CDR1 SGHNT, CDR2 YYREEE (reference sequence). The CDR3 region is CASSDLRGAMGGYTF. The CDR3 nucleotides are TGTGCCAGCAGCGATCTGAGGGGCGCAATGGGTGGCTACACCTTC.

The chain recombines TRBV7-9 with TRBJ2-1; a weak D match, TRBD1 (5 bases). The V gene lost 5 bases and the J gene lost 2 bases, with 13 bases spanning the gap. CDR3 size: 15 residues. CDR1 SEHNR and CDR2 FQNEAQ come from the germline V gene (reference sequence). The CDR3: CASSPPGSTYNEQFF. The CDR3 DNA reads TGTGCCAGCAGCCCCCCAGGGTCAACCTACAATGAGCAGTTCTTC.

The sample holds a few counts of this clonotype. The chain has TRBV7-8 and TRBJ1-2, with D tentatively TRBD1 (5 bases). The germline CDR1 and CDR2 sequences are SGHVS and FQNEAQ. V was clipped by 1 base and J by 5 bases, with 14 bases between them. This CDR3 has 15 amino acids. CDR3 loop: CASSLGRGSPYGYTF. The CDR3 DNA sequence: TGTGCCAGCAGCTTAGGGAGGGGCAGTCCTTATGGCTACACCTTC.

The gene calls are TRBV29-1 and TRBJ1-1, with 7 bases aligning to TRBD1. The CDR3 consists of 15 residues. V gave up 7 bases and J gave up 1 base; unmatched junction bases: 12. Germline V gene lookup returns CDR1 SQVTM and CDR2 ANQGSEA. The CDR3 region is CSAGREGAQNTEAFF. The CDR3 nucleotides are TGCAGCGCCGGGAGGGAGGGGGCACAGAACACTGAAGCTTTCTTT. The whole variable domain, remainder taken from reference TRBV29-1 and TRBJ1-1, is SAVISQKPSRDICQRGTSLTIQCQVDSQVTMMFWYRQQPGQSLTLIATANQGSEATYESGFVIDKFPISRPNLTFSTLTVSNMSPEDSSIYLCSAGREGAQNTEAFFGQGTRLTVV.

This clonotype was observed a few times. The chain uses TRBV15 and TRBJ2-3, with a possible D match to TRBD2 (5 bases). Germline CDR1 LNHNV, CDR2 YYDKDF (reference sequence). CDR3 length: 18 amino acids. The germline V and J ends were trimmed by 1 base and 0 bases, with 17 bases remaining between them. CDR3 residues: CATSRVIVSGVSTDTQYF. Here the CDR3 DNA reads TGTGCCACCAGCAGAGTTATCGTAAGCGGAGTTAGCACAGATACGCAGTATTTT.

This clonotype was seen a few times. V is TRBV15 and J is TRBJ1-1, with a weak D call TRBD1 (6 bases). Germline CDR1 is LNHNV and CDR2 is YYDKDF (reference sequence). Trimming left V 0 bases short and J 5 bases short, with 16 bases between. CDR3 length: 16 amino acids. The CDR3 sequence: CATSRDWNRVETEAFF. CDR3 DNA sequence: TGTGCCACCAGCAGAGATTGGAACAGGGTGGAGACTGAAGCTTTCTTT.

The chain links TRBV5-1 to TRBJ1-1; TRBD1 matches 9 bases. V gave up 4 bases and J gave up 6 bases; unmatched junction bases: 4. CDR1 is SGHRS and CDR2 is YFSETQ in the germline V gene. The CDR3 sequence is 13 residues long. The CDR3 region has the DNA TGCGCCAGCAGCCGGGACAGGGACGCTGAAGCTTTCTTT. This translates into CASSRDRDAEAFF.

This chain uses TRBV29-1 with TRBJ1-2, with D perhaps TRBD1 (5 bases). V dropped 0 bases and J dropped 8 bases, with 13 bases sitting between them. CDR1 SQVTM and CDR2 ANQGSEA come from the germline V gene. This CDR3 comprises 13 residues. The CDR3 DNA reads TGCAGCGTTGAAGAAGTAGGGACGATAGGCTACACCTTC. Its translation is CSVEEVGTIGYTF.

This clonotype has more than one count but fewer than ten. The chain combines TRBV20-1 with TRBJ2-7, with 7 positions matching TRBD2. Germline V gene data show CDR1 as DFQATT and CDR2 as SNEGSKA (reference sequence). After removal of 2 bases from V and 4 bases from J, the junction contained 8 bases not matched to a gene. There are 14 residues in the CDR3. CDR3 residues: CSARYPGRAYEQYF. CDR3 bases: TGCAGTGCTAGATATCCTGGGAGGGCATACGAGCAGTACTTC.

This clonotype has just a few counts. This chain uses TRBV3-1 with TRBJ2-7; 8 nucleotides line up with TRBD2. The CDR3 has 16 amino acids. CDR1 and CDR2 from the germline V gene are LGHDT and YNNKEL (reference sequence). The J segment lost 6 bases and the V segment lost 0 bases, leaving 10 bases of the junction unmatched. The CDR3 protein is CASSQDWTSIDFEQYF. The CDR3 DNA follows: TGTGCCAGCAGCCAAGATTGGACTAGCATCGACTTCGAGCAGTACTTC.

Sample share makes this clonotype large. The chain combines TRBV12-3 or TRBV12-4 with TRBJ1-5; D unclear. V was trimmed by 3 bases and J by 5 bases, leaving 11 bases between them. The CDR3 totals 14 residues. This CDR3 reads CASSFMSLYQPQHF. The CDR3 nucleotides are TGTGCCAGCAGTTTCATGAGCTTATATCAGCCCCAGCATTTT.

This clonotype was detected a few times. This sequence joins TRBV24-1 and TRBJ2-3, with 7 bases that match TRBD1. The CDR3 covers 15 residues. Germline CDR1 and CDR2: KGHDR and SFDVKD. With 3 bases clipped from V and 1 base from J, the junction kept 3 bases outside the gene matches. The CDR3 DNA is TGTGCCACCAGTGATCCCGGGACAGGCACAGATACGCAGTATTTT. Protein sequence: CATSDPGTGTDTQYF.

V and J are TRBV20-1 and TRBJ1-2; D gene unclear. CDR1 DFQATT and CDR2 SNEGSKA come from the germline V gene (reference sequence). Trimming took off 3 bases at V and 2 bases at J, with 13 bases between the two ends. CDR3 length: 14 residues. CDR3 region: CSASRSTGNYGYTF. The CDR3 DNA sequence: TGCAGTGCTAGTCGGAGTACCGGCAACTATGGCTACACCTTC.

This clonotype was counted between two and nine times. The chain uses TRBV4-1 and TRBJ2-7, with TRBD2 matching over 7 bases. The CDR3 has 16 residues. Germline loops: CDR1 MGHRA, CDR2 YSYEKL. The J segment lost 4 bases and the V segment lost 0 bases, leaving 9 bases of the junction unmatched. The CDR3 loop is CASSQDLAGVGYEQYF. The DNA of the CDR3 is TGCGCCAGCAGCCAAGATTTGGCGGGGGTCGGGTACGAGCAGTACTTC.

The chain uses TRBV4-2 and TRBJ2-3; a possible D gene is TRBD1 (5 bases). CDR1 and CDR2 (germline): LGHNA, YNFKEQ. The CDR3 consists of 16 residues. The V gene lost 1 base and the J gene lost 1 base, with 12 bases spanning the gap. This CDR3 is CASSQGQRGGTDTQYF. CDR3 DNA sequence: TGTGCCAGCAGCCAAGGTCAAAGGGGCGGCACAGATACGCAGTATTTT.

This clonotype has a count of ten or more. CDR3: CASSLFARTDTQYF. DNA of the CDR3: TGTGCCAGCAGCTTATTTGCTCGCACAGATACGCAGTATTTT. The V call is TRBV7-2, the J call TRBJ2-3; no definite D call. The germline V and J ends were trimmed by 2 bases and 1 base, with 7 bases remaining between them. Germline CDR1 SGHTA, CDR2 FQGNSA. CDR3 length: 14 amino acids. The variable domain in full, completed from reference TRBV7-2 and TRBJ2-3, reads GAGVSQSPSNKVTEKGKDVELRCDPISGHTALYWYRQSLGQGLEFLIYFQGNSAPDKSGLPSDRFSAERTGGSVSTLTIQRTQQEDSAVYLCASSLFARTDTQYFGPGTRLTVL.

Judged by abundance, this clonotype is medium-sized. The rearrangement joins TRBV7-9 to TRBJ1-4; D is uncertain. The germline V gene encodes CDR1 SEHNR and CDR2 FQNEAQ (reference sequence). Trimming left V 5 bases short and J 0 bases short, with 7 bases between. The CDR3 covers 14 residues. The CDR3 DNA is TGTGCCAGCAGCCTTACCTCAACTAATGAAAAACTGTTTTTT. As protein: CASSLTSTNEKLFF.

V usage is TRBV27 and J usage is TRBJ2-3; D is perhaps TRBD1 (6 bases). Germline values: CDR1 MNHEY, CDR2 SMNVEV (reference sequence). V lost 4 bases, J lost 4 bases, and 12 bases lay in between. CDR3 length equals 14 residues. The CDR3 bases are TGTGCCAGCAGTTACCTGGGGGCATCAGATACGCAGTATTTT. This translates into CASSYLGASDTQYF.

This clonotype was observed once. The rearrangement links TRBV7-3 to TRBJ2-1; D is possibly TRBD1 or TRBD2 (6 bases each). Germline loops: CDR1 SGHTA, CDR2 FQGTGA. Trimming pared 4 bases from V and 7 bases from J, leaving 11 bases between. This CDR3 comprises 13 residues. CDR3 nucleotides: TGTGCCAGCAGCTCAAGGAGGGGGAATGAGCAGTTCTTC. The encoded protein is CASSSRRGNEQFF.

The chain couples TRBV7-3 to TRBJ1-1, with D possibly TRBD1 on 6 matching bases. Per germline, CDR1 SGHTA and CDR2 FQGTGA. The length of the CDR3 is 14 residues. V was clipped by 5 bases and J by 0 bases, with 10 bases between them. CDR3 DNA sequence: TGTGCCAGCAGCCCCGGGACACTGAACACTGAAGCTTTCTTT. Protein product: CASSPGTLNTEAFF.